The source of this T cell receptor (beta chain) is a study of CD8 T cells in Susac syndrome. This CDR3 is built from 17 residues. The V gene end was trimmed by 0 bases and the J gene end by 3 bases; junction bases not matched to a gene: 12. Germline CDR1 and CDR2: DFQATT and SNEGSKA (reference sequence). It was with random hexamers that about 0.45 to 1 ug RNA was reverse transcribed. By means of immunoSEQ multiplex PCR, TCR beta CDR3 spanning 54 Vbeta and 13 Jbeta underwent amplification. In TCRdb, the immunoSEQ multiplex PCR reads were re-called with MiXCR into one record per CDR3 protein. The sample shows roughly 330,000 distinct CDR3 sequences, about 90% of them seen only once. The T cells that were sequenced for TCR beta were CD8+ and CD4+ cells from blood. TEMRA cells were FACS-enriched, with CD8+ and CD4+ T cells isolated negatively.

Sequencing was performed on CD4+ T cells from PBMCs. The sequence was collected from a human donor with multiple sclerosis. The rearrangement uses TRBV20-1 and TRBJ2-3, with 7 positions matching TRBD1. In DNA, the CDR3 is TGCAGTGCTAGAGATCGACAGGGCAGGATAAGGACAGATACGCAGTATTTT. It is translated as CSARDRQGRIRTDTQYF.